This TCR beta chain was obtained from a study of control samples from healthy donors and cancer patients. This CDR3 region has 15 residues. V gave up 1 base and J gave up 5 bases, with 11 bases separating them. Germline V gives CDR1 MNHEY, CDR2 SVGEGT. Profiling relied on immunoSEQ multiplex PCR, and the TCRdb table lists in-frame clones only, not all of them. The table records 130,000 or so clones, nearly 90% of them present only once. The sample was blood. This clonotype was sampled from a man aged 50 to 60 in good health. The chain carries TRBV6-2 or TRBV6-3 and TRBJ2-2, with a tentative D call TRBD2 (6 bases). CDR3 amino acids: CASSYLGGRTGELFF. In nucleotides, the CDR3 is TGTGCCAGCAGTTACTTGGGGGGTCGGACCGGGGAGCTGTTTTTT.